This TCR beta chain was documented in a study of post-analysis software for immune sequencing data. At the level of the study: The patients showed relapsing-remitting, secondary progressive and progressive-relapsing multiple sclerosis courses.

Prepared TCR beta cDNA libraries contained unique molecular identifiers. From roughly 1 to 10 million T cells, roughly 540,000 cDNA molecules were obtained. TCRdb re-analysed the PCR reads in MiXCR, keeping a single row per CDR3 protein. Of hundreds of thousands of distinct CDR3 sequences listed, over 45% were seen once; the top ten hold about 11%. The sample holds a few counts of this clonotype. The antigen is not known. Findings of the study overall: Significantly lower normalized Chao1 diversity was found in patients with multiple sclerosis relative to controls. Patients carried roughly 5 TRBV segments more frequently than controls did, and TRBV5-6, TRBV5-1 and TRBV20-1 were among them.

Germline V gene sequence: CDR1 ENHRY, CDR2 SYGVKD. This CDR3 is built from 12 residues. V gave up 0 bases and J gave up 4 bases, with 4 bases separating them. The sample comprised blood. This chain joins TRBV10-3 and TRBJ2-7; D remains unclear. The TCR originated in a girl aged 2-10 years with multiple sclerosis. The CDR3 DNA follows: TGTGCCATCAGTGAGTCCAGGTACGAGCAGTACTTC. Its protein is CAISESRYEQYF.